The following is a T cell receptor beta chain sequence with its context. Its antigen is undetermined. TCRdb's copy holds only in-frame clones and misses some; the assay was immunoSEQ multiplex PCR. This sample carries some 10,000 clones, about 82% of them seen once, and the ten largest clones take 0.47%. The data originate from a study of follicular helper T cells after annual influenza vaccination. The study, taken as a whole, reports: Day 7 ICOS+CD38+ clones were most often found later in ICOS-CD38- cTfh cells.

Time point indicated: 2015-2016 season, 7 days after influenza vaccination. Cells are cTfh (non-naive CD4+CXCR5+PD-1+), split by ICOS and CD38 into double-positive or double-negative. Germline V gene data show CDR1 as GTSNPN and CDR2 as SVGIG (reference sequence). The CDR3 sequence is 16 residues long. The ends lost 1 base at V and 0 bases at J; junction bases unmatched: 8. The TCR originated in an adult who received the influenza vaccine. The sample was CXCR5+ CD38- circulating T follicular helper cells from blood, taken 7 days after influenza vaccination. Noted subset: circulating Tfh, non-naive CD4+CXCR5+PD-1+ (ICOS+CD38+ or ICOS-CD38-). The V call is TRBV30, the J call TRBJ1-2; 7 nucleotides agree with TRBD1. CDR3 residues: CAWSGATGKTNYGYTF. CDR3 coding DNA: TGTGCCTGGAGTGGGGCGACAGGGAAAACTAACTATGGCTACACCTTC.